This TCR beta chain was identified during a study of cytomegalovirus exposure and HLA in healthy donors. In the study overall: HLA-typed donors were the source of about 85 million unique TCRs, which an early data release held. Study-wide findings and caveats: An analysis that was carried out later associated 17,000 or so TCR beta sequences with HLA alleles at 0.05 false discovery rate.

13 Jbeta primers and 60 Vbeta primers were used for the PCR. As handled by the study authors: A later analysis counted around 80 million unique TCR beta chains, some 10 million shared. Sequencing used immunoSEQ multiplex PCR; TCRdb keeps in-frame clones, though not all of them. That table furnishes V, J and clone size, whereas the DNA furnished D and trimming. The sample has about 130,000 clones; roughly 80% are singletons. The CDR3 runs 13 residues. V dropped 8 bases and J dropped 7 bases, with 15 bases sitting between them. Looked up from germline, CDR1 is WSHSY and CDR2 is SAAADI. This clone showed up just once. Antigen specificity is unknown.

This clonotype originated in a man younger than 30 in good health and CMV-seropositive. Source material: PBMCs. V is TRBV10-2 and J is TRBJ1-5, with D perhaps matching TRBD1 (5 bases). CDR3 protein: CASQEGPGQPQHF. The CDR3 nucleotides read TGCGCCAGCCAGGAGGGGCCGGGCCAGCCCCAGCATTTT.